The 29 T cell receptor beta chains presented below share a single source sample, sequenced in a study of OX40 agonist ivuxolimab in advanced cancers. To prepare the library, the immunoSEQ multiplex PCR assay was applied. TCRdb carries this immuneACCESS record with in-frame sequences only. Its versions omit some clonotypes, under half of them owing to an unresolved V gene in the studies checked, with the rest unexplained. The sample table contains more than 65,000 clones; only one count was recorded for around nine tenths of them. Jointly, the top ten make up approximately 0.67% of the sample. Source: CD4+ or CD8+ T cells sorted from blood, taken in a trial of the OX40 agonist ivuxolimab. Receptors were obtained from an adult with an advanced solid tumor such as melanoma, head and neck, liver or kidney cancer.

The gene calls are TRBV7-6 and TRBJ2-5; no reliable D call. CDR1 is SGHVS and CDR2 is FNYEAQ in the germline V gene. There are 17 residues in the CDR3. V lost 1 base, J lost 4 bases, and 19 bases lay in between. CDR3 nucleotides: TGTGCCAGCAGCTTAGTACGAAAGGGTTCTTTGGGAGAGACCCAGTACTTC. Its translation: CASSLVRKGSLGETQYF. Drawing the rest from reference TRBV7-6 and TRBJ2-5, the complete variable domain is GAGVSQSPRYKVTKRGQDVALRCDPISGHVSLYWYRQALGQGPEFLTYFNYEAQQDKSGLPNDRFSAERPEGSISTLTIQRTEQRDSAMYRCASSLVRKGSLGETQYFGPGTRLLVL.

This chain links TRBV5-1 with TRBJ1-4; TRBD1 is a possible D gene (5 bases). The CDR3 extends over 14 amino acids. From germline, CDR1 is SGHRS and CDR2 YFSETQ. The V end was cut by 3 bases, the J end by 2 bases, with 8 bases between. CDR3 DNA: TGCGCCAGCAGCTCAGGGACGACTAATGAAAAACTGTTTTTT. Residues: CASSSGTTNEKLFF. The full variable domain, with the rest looked up from reference TRBV5-1 and TRBJ1-4, is KAGVTQTPRYLIKTRGQQVTLSCSPISGHRSVSWYQQTPGQGLQFLFEYFSETQRNKGNFPGRFSGRQFSNSRSEMNVSTLELGDSALYLCASSSGTTNEKLFFGSGTQLSVL.

This rearrangement joins TRBV19 to TRBJ2-3, with 12 bases that match TRBD2. Germline lookup yields CDR1 LNHDA and CDR2 SQIVND (reference sequence). This CDR3 comprises 16 residues. Trimming at V came to 6 bases and at J to 2 bases, leaving 6 bases not matched to a gene. CDR3 bases: TGTGCCAGTAGCCTACTAGCGGGGGGCTTCACAGATACGCAGTATTTT. It translates to CASSLLAGGFTDTQYF.

The gene calls are TRBV15 and TRBJ2-7; D uncertain. CDR3 length: 14 amino acids. Between the trimmed V and J ends, which lost 1 base and 4 bases, there was a span of 11 bases. Germline CDR1 and CDR2: LNHNV and YYDKDF (reference sequence). CDR3 bases: TGTGCCACCAGCAGAGTGAGGACCGATTACGAGCAGTACTTC. Protein product: CATSRVRTDYEQYF.

The chain joins TRBV6-5 to TRBJ2-2; D ambiguous. V was trimmed by 2 bases and J by 4 bases, leaving 8 bases between them. The CDR3 is 14 amino acids. Germline V gene data show CDR1 as MNHEY and CDR2 as SVGAGI. The CDR3 region has the DNA TGTGCCAGCAGTTACGAGGCAGGCACCGGGGAGCTGTTTTTT. This translates into CASSYEAGTGELFF.

This sequence joins TRBV19 and TRBJ1-1; D ambiguous. In germline, CDR1 is LNHDA, CDR2 SQIVND (reference sequence). The CDR3 loop spans 14 amino acids. Trimming pared 3 bases from V and 6 bases from J, leaving 14 bases between. DNA for the CDR3: TGTGCCAGTAGTATCCGGGTAGATAGTTCTGAAGCTTTCTTT. Its protein is CASSIRVDSSEAFF.

The chain is built from TRBV9 and TRBJ1-1; D is possibly TRBD1 (5 bases). Trimming removed 4 bases from V and 3 bases from J, with 13 bases in between. Germline V gene sequence: CDR1 SGDLS, CDR2 YYNGEE. CDR3 length: 14 amino acids. The CDR3, as DNA: TGTGCCAGCAGCCCCCGACAGCTAGACACTGAAGCTTTCTTT. Translating it yields CASSPRQLDTEAFF.

This chain joins TRBV5-1 and TRBJ1-3, with D hard to call. The ends were cut back, 0 bases at V and 0 bases at J, with 10 bases in the middle. Germline CDR1 SGHRS, CDR2 YFSETQ. The CDR3 has 16 amino acids. As DNA, the CDR3 is TGCGCCAGCAGCTTGGGCCCAGGCGCCTCTGGAAACACCATATATTTT. Translated: CASSLGPGASGNTIYF.

V is TRBV7-3 and J is TRBJ2-5; TRBD1 matches 7 bases. Germline trimming cut 5 bases from V and 5 bases from J; bases unmatched to any gene: 5. Germline loops: CDR1 SGHTA, CDR2 FQGTGA. This CDR3 is built from 13 residues. The CDR3 nucleotides are TGTGCCAGCAGCAAGACAGGGTACGAGACCCAGTACTTC. It encodes CASSKTGYETQYF.

V is TRBV9 and J is TRBJ1-2; 10 bases are a match to TRBD1. The germline V gene encodes CDR1 SGDLS and CDR2 YYNGEE. Trimming took 4 bases from V and 8 from J; bases not matched to a gene: 8. CDR3 length equals 14 residues. Here the CDR3 DNA reads TGTGCCAGCAGCCCACGACAGGGGGCGGGAGGCTACACCTTC. This translates into CASSPRQGAGGYTF. The whole variable domain, filled in from reference TRBV9 and TRBJ1-2, reads DSGVTQTPKHLITATGQRVTLRCSPRSGDLSVYWYQQSLDQGLQFLIQYYNGEERAKGNILERFSAQQFPDLHSELNLSSLELGDSALYFCASSPRQGAGGYTFGSGTRLTVV.

The V gene is TRBV29-1, the J gene TRBJ2-5; D remains ambiguous. The CDR3 is 12 amino acids. V was trimmed by 3 bases and J by 5 bases, leaving 10 bases between them. Germline V lookup: CDR1 SQVTM, CDR2 ANQGSEA. CDR3 in amino acids: CSVEGLMETQYF. The CDR3 nucleotides read TGCAGCGTTGAGGGTCTTATGGAGACCCAGTACTTC.

A word on this clone: The junction differs from germline at one of its ends, possibly a read error. The chain is built from TRBV2 and TRBJ1-2, with D perhaps TRBD1 (6 bases). Germline V gene lookup returns CDR1 SNHLY and CDR2 FYNNEI. CDR3 length equals 14 residues. CDR3 sequence reads: CASREGPRGYGYTF. In DNA, the CDR3 is TGTGCCAGCAGAGAAGGCCCGAGGGGGTATGGCTACACCTTC.

The chain carries TRBV2 and TRBJ1-3, with 10 bases fitting TRBD1. Germline CDR1 and CDR2: SNHLY and FYNNEI. V lost 4 bases and J lost 0; bases outside the gene matches: 6. This CDR3 spans 17 amino acids. The CDR3 spells CASSGRDRGLSGNTIYF. The CDR3 coding sequence is TGTGCCAGCAGTGGCCGGGACAGGGGTCTCTCTGGAAACACCATATATTTT.

V is TRBV11-3 and J is TRBJ2-1; D gene uncertain. CDR1 SGHNT and CDR2 YENEEA come from the germline V gene. The CDR3 runs to 13 residues. The V gene lost 2 bases and the J gene lost 8 bases, with 10 bases spanning the gap. CDR3 bases: TGTGCCAGCAGCTTACGGCCTTGGGATGAGCAGTTCTTC. This gives the protein CASSLRPWDEQFF. The whole variable domain, filled in from reference TRBV11-3 and TRBJ2-1, reads EAGVVQSPRYKIIEKKQPVAFWCNPISGHNTLYWYLQNLGQGPELLIRYENEEAVDDSQLPKDRFSAERLKGVDSTLKIQPAELGDSAVYLCASSLRPWDEQFFGPGTRLTVL.

This chain links TRBV6-5 with TRBJ2-1, with 9 bases aligning to TRBD1. The CDR3 totals 14 residues. V was pared by 6 bases and J by 4 bases, with 4 bases of the junction left unmatched. CDR1 and CDR2 from the germline V gene are MNHEY and SVGAGI. CDR3 DNA sequence: TGTGCCAGCAGCTCGGACAGGGGATACAATGAGCAGTTCTTC. Translating gives CASSSDRGYNEQFF.

This clone was counted once. V and J are TRBV29-1 and TRBJ2-1; D remains unclear. This CDR3 region has 11 residues. Germline CDR1 reads SQVTM; CDR2 reads ANQGSEA. The V gene lost 3 bases and the J gene lost 15 bases, with 15 bases spanning the gap. CDR3 amino acids: CSVDAFFGLFF. In nucleotides, the CDR3 is TGCAGCGTTGACGCTTTCTTCGGTCTGTTCTTC.

The chain couples TRBV30 to TRBJ2-7, with D possibly TRBD1 on 5 matching bases. The CDR3 totals 11 residues. CDR1 is GTSNPN, CDR2 SVGIG, per germline (reference sequence). The V end was cut by 2 bases, the J end by 9 bases, with 11 bases between. The CDR3: CAWSTVQGQYF. The CDR3 coding sequence is TGTGCCTGGAGTACGGTCCAGGGGCAGTACTTC.

V usage is TRBV30 and J usage is TRBJ2-7, with 8 bases fitting TRBD2. Germline V gene data show CDR1 as GTSNPN and CDR2 as SVGIG (reference sequence). The V and J ends lost 7 bases and 6 bases, in that order; junction bases with no gene match: 8. CDR3 length equals 12 residues. CDR3 in amino acids: CAFTSGRGEQYF. The CDR3 DNA reads as TGTGCCTTCACGAGCGGGAGAGGCGAGCAGTACTTC.

This chain links TRBV14 with TRBJ1-1; D gene uncertain. V was cut by 1 base and J by 4 bases, with 13 bases left in between. Per germline, CDR1 SGHDN and CDR2 FVKESK. CDR3 length: 15 residues. The CDR3, as DNA: TGTGCCAGCAGCCAAGTTAACGGGGTTTTCACTGAAGCTTTCTTT. Translated: CASSQVNGVFTEAFF.

This sequence joins TRBV6-6 and TRBJ2-5; D uncertain. Germline V gene data show CDR1 as MNHNY and CDR2 as SVGAGI (reference sequence). Trimming left V 0 bases short and J 4 bases short, with 9 bases between. This CDR3 is built from 14 residues. The CDR3 loop reads CASSYSPTGETQYF. In DNA, the CDR3 is TGTGCCAGCAGTTACTCCCCTACGGGAGAGACCCAGTACTTC.

The chain couples TRBV30 to TRBJ2-7; no clear D gene. The CDR3 totals 11 residues. V was clipped by 0 bases and J by 7 bases, with 7 bases between them. CDR1 is GTSNPN and CDR2 is SVGIG in the germline V gene (reference sequence). The CDR3 protein is CAWSVVTEQYF. The DNA of the CDR3 is TGTGCCTGGAGTGTGGTAACAGAGCAGTACTTC.

Sample share makes this clone medium-sized. The CDR3 is CASRGRQDNQPQHF. DNA for the CDR3: TGTGCCAGTAGGGGAAGACAGGACAATCAGCCCCAGCATTTT. The chain uses TRBV19 and TRBJ1-5; D may be TRBD1 (6 bases). The V gene's germline CDR1 is LNHDA and CDR2 SQIVND (reference sequence). This CDR3 has 14 amino acids. The V and J ends lost 6 bases and 3 bases respectively, with 12 bases between them.

The chain combines TRBV5-1 with TRBJ2-2; possible D gene TRBD2, 5 bases. This CDR3 spans 15 amino acids. CDR1 and CDR2 (germline): SGHRS, YFSETQ. Trimming removed 4 bases from V and 4 bases from J, with 14 bases in between. CDR3 coding DNA: TGCGCCAGCAGCCAAGGGAGTTTAGCCACCGGGGAGCTGTTTTTT. Its protein product is CASSQGSLATGELFF.

The rearrangement uses TRBV6-4 and TRBJ1-2; D is unresolved. V was clipped by 2 bases and J by 2 bases, with 3 bases between them. Germline V gene data show CDR1 as MRHNA and CDR2 as SNTAGT. CDR3 size: 12 residues. The CDR3 protein is CASSDPNYGYTF. The CDR3 DNA follows: TGTGCCAGCAGTGACCCCAACTATGGCTACACCTTC.

The chain employs TRBV30 and TRBJ1-6, with 8 bases that match TRBD1. Trimming at V came to 3 bases and at J to 7 bases, leaving 8 bases not matched to a gene. The CDR3 consists of 15 residues. Germline V gene lookup returns CDR1 GTSNPN and CDR2 SVGIG (reference sequence). CDR3 loop: CAWSRGRGLNSPLHF. Here the CDR3 DNA reads TGTGCCTGGAGCCGGGGCAGGGGGCTAAATTCACCCCTCCACTTT.

J is TRBJ2-7 and V is TRBV6-1; 7 bases are a match to TRBD2. V shed 0 bases, J shed 3 bases, and the junction held 8 bases outside the gene matches. Germline values: CDR1 MNHNS, CDR2 SASEGT. The CDR3 has 16 residues. The CDR3 DNA is TGTGCCAGCAGTGAAGCTGGACACTGGACTAGCTACGAGCAGTACTTC. Translating it yields CASSEAGHWTSYEQYF.

The J gene is TRBJ2-2, the V gene TRBV4-3, with D possibly being TRBD1 (5 bases). V was clipped by 2 bases and J by 1 base, with 8 bases between them. The CDR3 spans 15 residues. Germline loops: CDR1 LGHNA, CDR2 YSLEER. DNA for the CDR3: TGCGCCAGCAGCCAATATACAGGGAACACCGGGGAGCTGTTTTTT. Protein sequence: CASSQYTGNTGELFF.

The gene calls are TRBV7-9 and TRBJ1-6; 10 nucleotides align to TRBD1. The ends lost 3 bases at V and 7 bases at J; junction bases unmatched: 6. The CDR3 is 16 amino acids. In germline, CDR1 is SEHNR, CDR2 FQNEAQ (reference sequence). The CDR3 DNA sequence: TGTGCCAGCAGCTTGGGACAGGGGTTTTCGAATTCACCCCTCCACTTT. Translating it yields CASSLGQGFSNSPLHF.

This chain connects TRBV5-1 to TRBJ1-4; D is ambiguous. This CDR3 has 14 amino acids. V was trimmed by 1 base and J by 8 bases, leaving 12 bases between them. CDR1 is SGHRS, CDR2 YFSETQ, per germline. The CDR3 protein is CASSLKGSQEKLFF. CDR3 nucleotides: TGCGCCAGCAGCTTGAAAGGGTCTCAGGAAAAACTGTTTTTT. The complete variable domain, with remaining parts taken from reference TRBV5-1 and TRBJ1-4, reads KAGVTQTPRYLIKTRGQQVTLSCSPISGHRSVSWYQQTPGQGLQFLFEYFSETQRNKGNFPGRFSGRQFSNSRSEMNVSTLELGDSALYLCASSLKGSQEKLFFGSGTQLSVL.